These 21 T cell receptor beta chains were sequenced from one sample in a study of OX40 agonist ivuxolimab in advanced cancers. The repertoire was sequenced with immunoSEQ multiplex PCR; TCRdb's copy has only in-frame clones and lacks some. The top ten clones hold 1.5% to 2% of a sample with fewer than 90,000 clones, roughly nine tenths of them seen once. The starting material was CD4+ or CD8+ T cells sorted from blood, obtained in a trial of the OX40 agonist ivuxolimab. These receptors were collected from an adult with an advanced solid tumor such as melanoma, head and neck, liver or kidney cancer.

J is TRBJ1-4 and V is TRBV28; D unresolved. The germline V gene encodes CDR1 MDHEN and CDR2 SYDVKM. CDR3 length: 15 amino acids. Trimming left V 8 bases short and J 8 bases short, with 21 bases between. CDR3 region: CASRGHGPGIEKLFF. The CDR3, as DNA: TGTGCCAGCCGAGGTCACGGTCCGGGAATCGAAAAACTGTTTTTT. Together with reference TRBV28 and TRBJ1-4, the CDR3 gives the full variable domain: DVKVTQSSRYLVKRTGEKVFLECVQDMDHENMFWYRQDPGLGLRLIYFSYDVKMKEKGDIPEGYSVSREKKERFSLILESASTNQTSMYLCASRGHGPGIEKLFFGSGTQLSVL.

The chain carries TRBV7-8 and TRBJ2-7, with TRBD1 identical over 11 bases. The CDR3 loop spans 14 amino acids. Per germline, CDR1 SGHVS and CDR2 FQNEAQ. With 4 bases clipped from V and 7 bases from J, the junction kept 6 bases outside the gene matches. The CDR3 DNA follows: TGTGCCAGCAGCTGGGGACAGGGGGTTTGGGAGCAGTACTTC. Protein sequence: CASSWGQGVWEQYF.

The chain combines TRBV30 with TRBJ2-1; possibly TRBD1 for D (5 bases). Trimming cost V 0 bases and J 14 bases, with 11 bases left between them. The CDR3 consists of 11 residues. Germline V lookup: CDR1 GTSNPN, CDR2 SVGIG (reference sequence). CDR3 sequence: CAWSVGGREFF. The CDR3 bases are TGTGCCTGGAGTGTAGGTGGCAGGGAGTTCTTC.

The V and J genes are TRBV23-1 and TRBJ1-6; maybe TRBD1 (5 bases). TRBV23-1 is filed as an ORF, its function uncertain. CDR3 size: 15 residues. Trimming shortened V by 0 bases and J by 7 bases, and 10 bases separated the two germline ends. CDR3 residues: CASSQSHRLNSPLHF. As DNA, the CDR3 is TGCGCCAGCAGTCAATCCCACAGGCTCAATTCACCCCTCCACTTT.

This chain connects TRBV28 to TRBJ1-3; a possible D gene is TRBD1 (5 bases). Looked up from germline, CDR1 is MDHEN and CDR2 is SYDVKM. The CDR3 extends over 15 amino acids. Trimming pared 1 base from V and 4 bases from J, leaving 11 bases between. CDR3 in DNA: TGTGCCAGCAGTTTATCAGGGACGTCAGGAAACACCATATATTTT. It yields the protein CASSLSGTSGNTIYF.

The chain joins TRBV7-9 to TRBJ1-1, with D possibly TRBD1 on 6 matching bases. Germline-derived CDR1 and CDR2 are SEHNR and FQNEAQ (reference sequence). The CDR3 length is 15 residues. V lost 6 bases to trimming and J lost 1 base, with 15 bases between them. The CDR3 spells CASRERGLANTEAFF. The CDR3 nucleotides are TGTGCCAGCAGGGAACGGGGGCTGGCGAACACTGAAGCTTTCTTT.

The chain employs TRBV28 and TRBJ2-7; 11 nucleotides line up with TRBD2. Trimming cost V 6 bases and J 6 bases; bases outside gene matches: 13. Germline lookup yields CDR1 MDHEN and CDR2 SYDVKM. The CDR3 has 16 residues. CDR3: CASSTPASGRLGEQYF. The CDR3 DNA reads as TGTGCCAGCAGCACCCCGGCTAGCGGGAGGCTCGGCGAGCAGTACTTC.

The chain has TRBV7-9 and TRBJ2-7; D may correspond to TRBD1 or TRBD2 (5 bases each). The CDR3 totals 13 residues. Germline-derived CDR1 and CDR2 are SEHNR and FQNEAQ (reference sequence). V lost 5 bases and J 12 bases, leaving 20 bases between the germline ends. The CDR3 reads CASSTNWDLERYF. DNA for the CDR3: TGTGCCAGCAGCACAAACTGGGACCTGGAAAGGTACTTC.

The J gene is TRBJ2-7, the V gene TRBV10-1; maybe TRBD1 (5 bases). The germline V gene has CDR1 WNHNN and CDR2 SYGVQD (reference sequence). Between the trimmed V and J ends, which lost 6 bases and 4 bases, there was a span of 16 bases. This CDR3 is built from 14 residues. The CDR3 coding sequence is TGCGCCAGCAGCCCCCAGCAGGGTACGTACGAGCAGTACTTC. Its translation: CASSPQQGTYEQYF.

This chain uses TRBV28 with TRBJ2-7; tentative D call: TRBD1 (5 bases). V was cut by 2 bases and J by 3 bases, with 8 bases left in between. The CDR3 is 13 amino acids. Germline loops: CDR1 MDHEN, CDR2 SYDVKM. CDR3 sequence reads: CASSLGAVYEQYF. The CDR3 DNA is TGTGCCAGCAGTTTAGGGGCCGTCTACGAGCAGTACTTC.

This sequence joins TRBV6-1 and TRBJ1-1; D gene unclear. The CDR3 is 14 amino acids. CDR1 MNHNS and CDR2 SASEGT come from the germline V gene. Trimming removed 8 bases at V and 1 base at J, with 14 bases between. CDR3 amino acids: CASQTTPKNTEAFF. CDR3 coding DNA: TGTGCCAGCCAGACGACCCCTAAGAACACTGAAGCTTTCTTT.

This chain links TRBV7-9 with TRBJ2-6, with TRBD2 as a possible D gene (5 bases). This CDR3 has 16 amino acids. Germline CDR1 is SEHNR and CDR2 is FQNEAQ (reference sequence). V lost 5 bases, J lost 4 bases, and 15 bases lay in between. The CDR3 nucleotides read TGTGCCAGCAGCCCAAGTCGGAGGTTAGGGGCCAACGTCCTGACTTTC. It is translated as CASSPSRRLGANVLTF.

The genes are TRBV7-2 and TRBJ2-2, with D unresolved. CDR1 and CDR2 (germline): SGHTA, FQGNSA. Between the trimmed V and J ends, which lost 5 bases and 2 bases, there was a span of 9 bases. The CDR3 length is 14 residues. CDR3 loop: CASSPTSNTGELFF. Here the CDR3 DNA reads TGTGCCAGCAGCCCAACTTCAAACACCGGGGAGCTGTTTTTT.

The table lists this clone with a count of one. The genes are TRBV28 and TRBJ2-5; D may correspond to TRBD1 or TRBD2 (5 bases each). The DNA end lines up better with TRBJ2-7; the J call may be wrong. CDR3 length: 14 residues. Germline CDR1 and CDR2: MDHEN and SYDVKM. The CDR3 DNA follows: TGTGCCAGCAGTTTACTAGGGGCGGGCTACGAGCAGTACTTC. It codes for CASSLLGAGYEQYF.

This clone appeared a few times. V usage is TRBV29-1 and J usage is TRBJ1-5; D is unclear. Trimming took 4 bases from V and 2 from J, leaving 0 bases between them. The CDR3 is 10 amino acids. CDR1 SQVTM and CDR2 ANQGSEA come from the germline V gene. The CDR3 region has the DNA TGCAGCGTTGGCAATCAGCCCCAGCATTTT. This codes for CSVGNQPQHF.

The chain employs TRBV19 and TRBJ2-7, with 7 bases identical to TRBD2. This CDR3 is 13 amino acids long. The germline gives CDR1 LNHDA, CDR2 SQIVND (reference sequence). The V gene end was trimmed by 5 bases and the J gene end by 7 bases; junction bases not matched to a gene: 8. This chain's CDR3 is CASSFRDYGEQYF. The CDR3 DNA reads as TGTGCCAGTAGTTTCCGGGACTATGGGGAGCAGTACTTC. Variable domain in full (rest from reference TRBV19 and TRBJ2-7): DGGITQSPKYLFRKEGQNVTLSCEQNLNHDAMYWYRQDPGQGLRLIYYSQIVNDFQKGDIAEGYSVSREKKESFPLTVTSAQKNPTAFYLCASSFRDYGEQYFGPGTRLTVT.

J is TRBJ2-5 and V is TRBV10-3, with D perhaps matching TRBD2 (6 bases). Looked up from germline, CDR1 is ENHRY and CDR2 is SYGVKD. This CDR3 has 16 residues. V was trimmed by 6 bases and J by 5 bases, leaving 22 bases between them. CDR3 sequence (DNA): TGTGCCATCAGCCAAGGGCGGCTAGCGAATCACGAGACCCAGTACTTC. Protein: CAISQGRLANHETQYF.

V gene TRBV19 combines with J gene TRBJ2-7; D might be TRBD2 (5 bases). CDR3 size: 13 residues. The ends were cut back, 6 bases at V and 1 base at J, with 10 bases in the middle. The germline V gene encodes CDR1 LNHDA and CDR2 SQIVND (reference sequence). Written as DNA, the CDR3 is TGTGCCAGTAGCGGACTTCGGTCCTACGAGCAGTACTTC. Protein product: CASSGLRSYEQYF.

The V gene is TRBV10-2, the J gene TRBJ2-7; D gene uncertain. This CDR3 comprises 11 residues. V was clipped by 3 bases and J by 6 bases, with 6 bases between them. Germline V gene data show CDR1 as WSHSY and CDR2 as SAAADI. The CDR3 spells CASSDASEQYF. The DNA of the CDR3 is TGCGCCAGCAGTGATGCATCCGAGCAGTACTTC.

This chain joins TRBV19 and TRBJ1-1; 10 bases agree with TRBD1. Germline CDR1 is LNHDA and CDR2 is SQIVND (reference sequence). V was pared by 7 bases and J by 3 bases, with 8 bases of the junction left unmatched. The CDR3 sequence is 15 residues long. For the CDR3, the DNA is TGTGCCAGTACCGAGACAGGGGGCTCGTACACTGAAGCTTTCTTT. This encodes CASTETGGSYTEAFF.

The CDR3 nucleotides read TGTGCCAGCAGCTGGGGTACGGCCGGTTCCTACGAGCAGTACTTC. This gives the protein CASSWGTAGSYEQYF. The rearrangement joins TRBV5-6 to TRBJ2-7; no definite D call. Trimming removed 3 bases from V and 1 base from J, with 14 bases in between. Germline V CDR1 and CDR2: SGHDT, YYEEEE. The CDR3 is 15 residues long.